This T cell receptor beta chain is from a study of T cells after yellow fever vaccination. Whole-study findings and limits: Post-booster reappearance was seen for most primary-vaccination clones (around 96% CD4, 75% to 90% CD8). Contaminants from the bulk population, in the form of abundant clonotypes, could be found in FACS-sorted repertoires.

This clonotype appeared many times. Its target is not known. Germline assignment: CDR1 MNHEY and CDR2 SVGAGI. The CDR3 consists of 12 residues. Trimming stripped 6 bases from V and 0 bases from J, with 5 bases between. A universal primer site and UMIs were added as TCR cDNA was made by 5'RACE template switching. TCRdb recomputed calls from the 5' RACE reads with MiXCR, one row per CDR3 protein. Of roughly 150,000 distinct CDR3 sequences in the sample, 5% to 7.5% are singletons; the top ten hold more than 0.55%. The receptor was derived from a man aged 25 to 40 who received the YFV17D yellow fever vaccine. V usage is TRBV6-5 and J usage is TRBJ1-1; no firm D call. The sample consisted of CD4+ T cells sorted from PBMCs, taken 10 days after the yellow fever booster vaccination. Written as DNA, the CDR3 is TGTGCCAGCAGGCAGGTGAACACTGAAGCTTTCTTT. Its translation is CASRQVNTEAFF.